This T cell receptor beta chain was profiled in a study of control samples from healthy donors and cancer patients. Germline V CDR1 and CDR2: MNHEY, SVGAGI. Trimming stripped 2 bases from V and 4 bases from J, with 9 bases between. The CDR3 is made up of 14 amino acids. Produced via immunoSEQ multiplex PCR; TCRdb's table is partial and in-frame only. The sample consists of 85,000 to 120,000 clones, approximately 90% of them appearing once. The sequencing sample was made of blood. This receptor was identified in a woman between 18 and 29 years old in good health. The chain combines TRBV6-5 with TRBJ1-3, with D uncertain. The CDR3 bases are TGTGCCAGCAGTTACCTCTCCACGGGAAACACCATATATTTT. It yields the protein CASSYLSTGNTIYF.